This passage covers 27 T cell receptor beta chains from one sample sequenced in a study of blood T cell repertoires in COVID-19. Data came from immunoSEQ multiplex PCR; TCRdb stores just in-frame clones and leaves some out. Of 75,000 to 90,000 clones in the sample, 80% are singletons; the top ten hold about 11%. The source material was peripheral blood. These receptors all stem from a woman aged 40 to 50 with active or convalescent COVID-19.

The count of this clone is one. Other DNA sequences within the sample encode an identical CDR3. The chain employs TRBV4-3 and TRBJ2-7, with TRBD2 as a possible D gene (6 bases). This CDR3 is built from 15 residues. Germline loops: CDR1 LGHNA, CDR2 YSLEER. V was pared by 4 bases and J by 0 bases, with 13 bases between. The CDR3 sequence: CASSPSVGSSYEQYF. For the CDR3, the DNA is TGCGCCAGCAGCCCTTCTGTCGGGAGCTCCTACGAGCAGTACTTC.

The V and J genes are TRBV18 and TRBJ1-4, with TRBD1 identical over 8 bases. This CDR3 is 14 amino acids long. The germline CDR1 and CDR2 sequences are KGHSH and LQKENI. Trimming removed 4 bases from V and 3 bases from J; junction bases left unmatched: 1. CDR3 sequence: CASSRRGPNEKLFF. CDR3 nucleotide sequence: TGTGCCAGCTCACGCAGGGGGCCTAATGAAAAACTGTTTTTT.

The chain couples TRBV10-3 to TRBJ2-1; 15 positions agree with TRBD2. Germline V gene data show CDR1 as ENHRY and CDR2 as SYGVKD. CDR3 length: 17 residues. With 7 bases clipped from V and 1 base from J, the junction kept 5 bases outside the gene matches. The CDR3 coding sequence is TGTGCCATCAAAGGGACTAGCGGGGGGCTTTCCTACAATGAGCAGTTCTTC. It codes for CAIKGTSGGLSYNEQFF.

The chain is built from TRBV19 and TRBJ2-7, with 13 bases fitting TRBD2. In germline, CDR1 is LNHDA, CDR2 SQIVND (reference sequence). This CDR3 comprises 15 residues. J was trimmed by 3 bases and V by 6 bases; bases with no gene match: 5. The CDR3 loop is CASSSGTSGIYEQYF. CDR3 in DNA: TGTGCCAGTAGCTCCGGGACTAGCGGGATCTACGAGCAGTACTTC.

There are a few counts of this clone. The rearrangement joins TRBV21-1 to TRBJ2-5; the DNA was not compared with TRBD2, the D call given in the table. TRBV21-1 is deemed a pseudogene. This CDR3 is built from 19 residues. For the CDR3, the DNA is TGTGCCAGCAGCAAAGTTCCGACTAGCGGGAGATATCGAGAAGAGACCCAGTACTTC. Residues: CASSKVPTSGRYREETQYF.

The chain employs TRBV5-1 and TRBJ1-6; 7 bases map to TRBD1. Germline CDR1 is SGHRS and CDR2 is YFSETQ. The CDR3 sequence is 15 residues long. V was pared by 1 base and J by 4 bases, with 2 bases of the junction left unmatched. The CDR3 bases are TGCGCCAGCAGCTTGACAGGGGCATATAATTCACCCCTCCACTTT. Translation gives CASSLTGAYNSPLHF.

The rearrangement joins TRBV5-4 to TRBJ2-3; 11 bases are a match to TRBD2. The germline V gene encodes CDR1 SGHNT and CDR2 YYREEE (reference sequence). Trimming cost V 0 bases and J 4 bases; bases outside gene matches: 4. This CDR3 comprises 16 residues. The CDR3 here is CASSLEASGRPDTQYF. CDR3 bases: TGTGCCAGCAGCTTGGAGGCTAGCGGGAGGCCAGATACGCAGTATTTT.

The CDR3 spells CSARTGYGYTF. The CDR3 DNA reads as TGCAGCGCCCGGACAGGCTATGGCTACACCTTC. The chain joins TRBV29-1 to TRBJ1-2; 7 bases are a match to TRBD1. The J segment lost 4 bases and the V segment lost 7 bases, leaving 3 bases of the junction unmatched. The CDR3 consists of 11 residues. CDR1 is SQVTM and CDR2 is ANQGSEA in the germline V gene.

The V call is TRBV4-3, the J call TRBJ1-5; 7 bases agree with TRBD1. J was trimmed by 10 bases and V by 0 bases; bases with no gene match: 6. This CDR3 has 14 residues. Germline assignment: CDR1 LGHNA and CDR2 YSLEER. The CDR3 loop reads CASSQDRTGGPQHF. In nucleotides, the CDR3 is TGCGCCAGCAGCCAAGATAGGACAGGCGGACCCCAGCATTTT.

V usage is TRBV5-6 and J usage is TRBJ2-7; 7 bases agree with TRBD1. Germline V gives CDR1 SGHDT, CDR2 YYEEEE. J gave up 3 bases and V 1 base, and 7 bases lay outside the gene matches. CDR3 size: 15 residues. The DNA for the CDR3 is TGTGCCAGCAGCTTGACAGGGGCATTCAACTACGAGCAGTACTTC. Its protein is CASSLTGAFNYEQYF.

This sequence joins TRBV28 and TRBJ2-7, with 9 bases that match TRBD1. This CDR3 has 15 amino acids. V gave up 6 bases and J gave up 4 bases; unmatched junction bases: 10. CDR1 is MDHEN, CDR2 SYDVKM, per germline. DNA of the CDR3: TGTGCCAGCAGACTGGGACAGGGTAAATCTTACGAGCAGTACTTC. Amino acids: CASRLGQGKSYEQYF.

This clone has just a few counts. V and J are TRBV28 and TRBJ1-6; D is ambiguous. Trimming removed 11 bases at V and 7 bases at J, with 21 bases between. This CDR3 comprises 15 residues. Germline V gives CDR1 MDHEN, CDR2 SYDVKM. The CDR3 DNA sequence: TGTGCCCGGGTGAGCGACGCGGAATCGAATTCACCCCTCCACTTT. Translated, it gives CARVSDAESNSPLHF.

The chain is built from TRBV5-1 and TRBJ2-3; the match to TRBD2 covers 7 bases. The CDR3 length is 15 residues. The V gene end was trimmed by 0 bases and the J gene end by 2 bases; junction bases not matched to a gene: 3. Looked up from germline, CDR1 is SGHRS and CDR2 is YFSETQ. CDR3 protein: CASSLGLAPTDTQYF. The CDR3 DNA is TGCGCCAGCAGCTTGGGACTAGCTCCCACAGATACGCAGTATTTT.

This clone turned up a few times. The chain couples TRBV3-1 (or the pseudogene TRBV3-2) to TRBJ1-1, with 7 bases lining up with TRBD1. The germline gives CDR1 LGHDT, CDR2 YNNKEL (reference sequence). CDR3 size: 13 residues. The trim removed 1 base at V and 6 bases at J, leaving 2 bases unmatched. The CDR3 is CASSQGQGAEAFF. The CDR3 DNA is TGTGCCAGCAGCCAAGGACAGGGCGCTGAAGCTTTCTTT.

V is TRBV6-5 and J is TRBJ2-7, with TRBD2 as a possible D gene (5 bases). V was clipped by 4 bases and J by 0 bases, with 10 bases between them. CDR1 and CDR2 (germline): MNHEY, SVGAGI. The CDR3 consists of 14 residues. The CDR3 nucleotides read TGTGCCAGCAGTTCCCCGGGAACCTCCTACGAGCAGTACTTC. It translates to CASSSPGTSYEQYF.

The CDR3 is CASVSEQYF. The CDR3 region has the DNA TGTGCCAGCGTCTCCGAGCAGTACTTC. The gene calls are TRBV12-3 or TRBV12-4 and TRBJ2-7; no firm D call. V was trimmed by 8 bases and J by 6 bases, leaving 5 bases between them. The CDR3 is 9 amino acids.

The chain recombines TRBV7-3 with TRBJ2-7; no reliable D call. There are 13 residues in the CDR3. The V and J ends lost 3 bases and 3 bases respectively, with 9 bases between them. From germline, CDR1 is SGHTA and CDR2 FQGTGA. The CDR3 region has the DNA TGTGCCAGCAGCTTTACAGACGGCTACGAGCAGTACTTC. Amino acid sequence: CASSFTDGYEQYF. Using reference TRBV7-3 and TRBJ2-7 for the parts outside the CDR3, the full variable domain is GAGVSQTPSNKVTEKGKYVELRCDPISGHTALYWYRQSLGQGPEFLIYFQGTGAADDSGLPNDRFFAVRPEGSVSTLKIQRTERGDSAVYLCASSFTDGYEQYFGPGTRLTVT.

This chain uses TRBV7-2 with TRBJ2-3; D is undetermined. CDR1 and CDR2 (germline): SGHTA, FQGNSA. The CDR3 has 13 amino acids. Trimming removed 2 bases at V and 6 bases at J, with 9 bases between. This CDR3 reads CASSLRLVDTQYF. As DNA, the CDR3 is TGTGCCAGCAGCTTAAGACTTGTCGATACGCAGTATTTT.

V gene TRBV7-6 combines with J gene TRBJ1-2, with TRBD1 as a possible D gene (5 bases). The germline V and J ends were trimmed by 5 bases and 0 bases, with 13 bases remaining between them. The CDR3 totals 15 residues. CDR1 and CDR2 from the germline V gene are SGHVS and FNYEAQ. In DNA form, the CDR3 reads TGTGCCAGCAGCCCGTCCGACAGAGCTAACTATGGCTACACCTTC. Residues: CASSPSDRANYGYTF.

The CDR3 sequence is CAWSVHGGSTGELFF. The CDR3 DNA reads TGTGCCTGGAGTGTACACGGGGGAAGTACCGGGGAGCTGTTTTTT. The chain couples TRBV30 to TRBJ2-2; D may be TRBD2 (6 bases). The CDR3 extends over 15 amino acids. Per the germline V gene, CDR1 is GTSNPN and CDR2 is SVGIG (reference sequence). The V and J ends lost 0 bases and 5 bases respectively, with 13 bases between them. Full variable domain (outside the CDR3, taken from reference TRBV30 and TRBJ2-2): SQTIHQWPATLVQPVGSPLSLECTVEGTSNPNLYWYRQAAGRGLQLLFYSVGIGQISSEVPQNLSASRPQDRQFILSSKKLLLSDSGFYLCAWSVHGGSTGELFFGEGSRLTVL.

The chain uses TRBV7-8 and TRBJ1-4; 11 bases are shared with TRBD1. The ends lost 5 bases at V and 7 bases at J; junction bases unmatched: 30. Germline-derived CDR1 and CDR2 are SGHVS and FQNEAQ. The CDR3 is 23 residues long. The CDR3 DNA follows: TGTGCCAGCAGCCAGAACCCCGGGACAGGGGGTAGATTAGAGGGGCCCTCGCGTGAAAAACTGTTTTTT. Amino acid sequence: CASSQNPGTGGRLEGPSREKLFF.

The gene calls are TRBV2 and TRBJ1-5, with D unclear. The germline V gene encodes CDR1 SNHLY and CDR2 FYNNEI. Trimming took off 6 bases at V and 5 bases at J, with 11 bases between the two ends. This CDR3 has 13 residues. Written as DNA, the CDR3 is TGTGCCAGCAGCCCCACAGCAGATCAGCCCCAGCATTTT. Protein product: CASSPTADQPQHF. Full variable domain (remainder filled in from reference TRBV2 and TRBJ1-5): EPEVTQTPSHQVTQMGQEVILRCVPISNHLYFYWYRQILGQKVEFLVSFYNNEISEKSEIFDDQFSVERPDGSNFTLKIRSTKLEDSAMYFCASSPTADQPQHFGDGTRLSIL.

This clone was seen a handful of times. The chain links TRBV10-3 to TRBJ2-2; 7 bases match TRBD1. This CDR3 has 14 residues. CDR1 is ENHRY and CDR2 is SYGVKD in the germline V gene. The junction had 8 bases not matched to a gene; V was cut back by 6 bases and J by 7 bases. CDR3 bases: TGTGCCATCAGGAAGACAGGGTTGGGCGGGGAGCTGTTTTTT. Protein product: CAIRKTGLGGELFF.

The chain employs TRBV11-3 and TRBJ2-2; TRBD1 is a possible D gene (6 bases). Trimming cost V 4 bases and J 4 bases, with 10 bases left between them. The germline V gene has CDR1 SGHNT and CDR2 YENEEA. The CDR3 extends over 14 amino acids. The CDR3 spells CASSSDRFTGELFF. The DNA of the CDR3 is TGTGCCAGCAGCTCAGACAGGTTCACCGGGGAGCTGTTTTTT.

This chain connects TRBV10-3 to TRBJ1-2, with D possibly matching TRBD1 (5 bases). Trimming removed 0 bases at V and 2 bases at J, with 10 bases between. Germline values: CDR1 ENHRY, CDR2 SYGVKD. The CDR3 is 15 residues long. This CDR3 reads CAISESWGDNYGYTF. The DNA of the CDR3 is TGTGCCATCAGTGAGTCGTGGGGCGACAACTATGGCTACACCTTC.

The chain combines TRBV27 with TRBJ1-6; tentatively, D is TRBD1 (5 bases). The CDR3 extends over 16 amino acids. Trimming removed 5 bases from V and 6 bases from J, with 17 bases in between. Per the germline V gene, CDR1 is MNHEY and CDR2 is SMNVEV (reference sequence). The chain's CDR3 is CASSPRGVFSNSPLHF. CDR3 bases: TGTGCCAGCAGTCCCCGGGGGGTTTTTAGTAATTCACCCCTCCACTTT.

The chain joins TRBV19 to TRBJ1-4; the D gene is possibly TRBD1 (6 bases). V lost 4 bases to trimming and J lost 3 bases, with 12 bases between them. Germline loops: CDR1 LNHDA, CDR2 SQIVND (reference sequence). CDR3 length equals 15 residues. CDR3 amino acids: CASSTWTEANEKLFF. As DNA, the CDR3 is TGTGCCAGTAGTACCTGGACAGAGGCTAATGAAAAACTGTTTTTT. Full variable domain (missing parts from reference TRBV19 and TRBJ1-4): DGGITQSPKYLFRKEGQNVTLSCEQNLNHDAMYWYRQDPGQGLRLIYYSQIVNDFQKGDIAEGYSVSREKKESFPLTVTSAQKNPTAFYLCASSTWTEANEKLFFGSGTQLSVL.